Listed below are T cell receptor beta chains from one sample, sequenced in a study of blood T cell repertoires in COVID-19. TCRdb keeps only in-frame clones here, not all; method: immunoSEQ multiplex PCR. Of 130,000 or so clones listed, more than 80% were seen once; the top ten hold 3.5% to 5%. Sequencing used peripheral blood. The source of these receptors is a human donor in a cohort sampled during active COVID-19. The CDR3 runs from the conserved cysteine through the conserved F or W. The D gene is left open where the match is weak. Part of the rows lack a size; the others show once, few, many or a class for expanded clones.

J	V	D	size	CDR3	DNA
TRBJ1-2	TRBV6-5	TRBD1	NA	CASSDSRGLGQNTF	TGTGCCAGCAGTGACTCGAGGGGTTTGGGACAGAACACCTTC
TRBJ1-1	TRBV10-1	NA	NA	CASSERTENTEAFF	TGCGCCAGCAGCGAAAGGACAGAGAACACTGAAGCTTTCTTT
TRBJ1-2	TRBV14	TRBD1	once	CASSQGQGAFYGYTF	TGTGCCAGCAGCCAAGGACAGGGGGCTTTCTATGGCTACACCTTC
TRBJ1-2	TRBV27	TRBD1	NA	CASSTGTGGYGYTF	TGTGCCAGCAGCACCGGGACAGGGGGCTATGGCTACACCTTC
TRBJ1-2	TRBV11-2	NA	NA	CASSSARVYGYTF	TGTGCCAGCAGCTCCGCACGGGTCTATGGCTACACCTTC
TRBJ2-7	TRBV5-6	NA	once	CASSLGQGWSYEQYF	TGTGCCAGCAGCTTGGGGCAGGGGTGGTCCTACGAGCAGTACTTC
TRBJ2-2	TRBV19	NA	NA	CASSINGGNTGELFF	TGTGCCAGTAGTATAAACGGTGGGAACACCGGGGAGCTGTTTTTT
TRBJ2-7	TRBV3-1/TRBV3-2	NA	few	CASSRGYEQYF	TGTGCCAGCAGCCGAGGGTACGAGCAGTACTTC
TRBJ1-1	TRBV18	NA	NA	CASSPPQGFNTEAFF	TGTGCCAGCTCACCACCCCAGGGCTTTAACACTGAAGCTTTCTTT
TRBJ1-5	TRBV5-1	NA	NA	CASSFSLNQPQHF	TGCGCCAGCAGCTTCAGTTTAAATCAGCCCCAGCATTTT